The clone carrying this TCR beta chain was counted once. V shed 0 bases and J shed 4 bases, with 10 bases lying between them. Germline V gene data show CDR1 as SGHNT and CDR2 as YYREEE (reference sequence). The CDR3 sequence is 14 residues long. Ages ranged from roughly 18 to 100 years, with residence in approximately 23 US areas. The data were obtained in a study of blood T cell repertoires in COVID-19. Per the original data handling: Amplification of reference gene primers provided the estimated nucleated cell counts. The repertoire was sequenced with immunoSEQ multiplex PCR; TCRdb's copy has only in-frame clones and lacks some. V, J and clone size were drawn from that table, and D and trimming were deduced from the DNA. The sample lists about 270,000 clones, 85% to 90% occurring once.

The V and J genes are TRBV5-4 and TRBJ1-2; tentative D call: TRBD1 (6 bases). The clonotype originates from a woman under 30 who had recovered from COVID-19. Sequenced sample: PBMCs or T cells enriched from blood (not recorded which). The DNA for the CDR3 is TGTGCCAGCAGCTTGGTTGGGACACCCTATGGCTACACCTTC. Amino acid sequence: CASSLVGTPYGYTF.